The clone carrying this TCR beta chain has a handful of counts. Its antigen remains unidentified. The CDR3 sequence is 18 residues long. The J segment lost 5 bases and the V segment lost 0 bases, leaving 9 bases of the junction unmatched. Germline assignment: CDR1 LGHNA and CDR2 YSLEER. The data were taken from a study of beta chain features in type 1 diabetes. Across the study: Patients were similar to healthy donors in age and gender (as well as in cell yields).

Of the isolated RNA, all was reverse transcribed, and so the sequenced material was expressed TCRB transcripts. Some clones are missing from TCRdb's copy, which holds only in-frame ones; the method was immunoSEQ multiplex PCR. The sample records 600,000 to 700,000 clones, around 12% being singletons. Study conclusions and caveats: Significant though moderate, a shortening of TCRB CDR3s appeared in all four CD4+ subsets of Type 1 diabetes patients.

The rearrangement joins TRBV4-3 to TRBJ2-2; TRBD2 matches at 10 bases. Sequencing was performed on naive CD4+ T cells from blood. This TCR was recovered from a man aged 25-40 years with type 1 diabetes. The CDR3 loop reads CASSQELASGGFTGELFF. The CDR3 DNA reads as TGCGCCAGCAGCCAAGAATTGGCTAGCGGGGGATTTACCGGGGAGCTGTTTTTT.